This T cell receptor beta chain was recovered during a study of regulatory T cells in long-lasting Graves disease. Arm-PCR with iRepertoire HTBI primers amplified the CDR3 regions for these TCR beta libraries. Via MiXCR, TCRdb re-called the multiplex PCR reads, giving one row per CDR3 protein. The sample gives 200,000 to 250,000 distinct CDR3 sequences, around 20% of which show up once; around 13% is in the top ten. Many counts were recorded for this clonotype. The antigen is unknown. The V end lost 6 bases, the J end lost 3 bases, and 8 bases lay between the germline ends. The CDR3 extends over 13 amino acids. Germline V lookup: CDR1 SNHLY, CDR2 FYNNEI. General study results and limits: Patients with persistent disease shared 2,500 or so public clonotypes, outpacing the approximately 920 shared by new patients.

The time point denotes: newly diagnosed GD, antithyroid drugs for less than 3 months. Construction of the TCR library relied on RNA isolated from PBMCs. EDTA tubes held 7 to 9 milliliters of peripheral blood from each patient. This clonotype was sampled from a female donor with Graves disease. Sequencing used peripheral blood mononuclear cells (PBMCs), obtained at new diagnosis, from a patient treated with antithyroid drugs. This chain links TRBV2 with TRBJ1-4; D call uncertain. The CDR3 bases are TGTGCCAGCAGCGTAGTCCCTAATGAAAAACTGTTTTTT. It specifies CASSVVPNEKLFF.